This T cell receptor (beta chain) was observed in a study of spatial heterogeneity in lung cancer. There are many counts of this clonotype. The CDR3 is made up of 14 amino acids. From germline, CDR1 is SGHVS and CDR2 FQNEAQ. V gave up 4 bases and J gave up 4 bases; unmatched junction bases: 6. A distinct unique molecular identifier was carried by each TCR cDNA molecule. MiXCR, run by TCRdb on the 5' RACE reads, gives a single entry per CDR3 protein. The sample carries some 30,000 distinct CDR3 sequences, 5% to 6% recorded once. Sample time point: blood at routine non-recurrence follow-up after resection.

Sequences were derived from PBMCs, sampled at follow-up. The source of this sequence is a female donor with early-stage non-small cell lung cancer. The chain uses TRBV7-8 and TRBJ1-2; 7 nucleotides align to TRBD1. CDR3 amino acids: CASSSRTGGYGYTF. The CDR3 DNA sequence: TGTGCCAGCAGCTCGCGGACAGGTGGCTATGGCTACACCTTC.